The rows below give T cell receptor beta chains drawn from one sample of a study of tumour-infiltrating T cells in Burkitt lymphoma. Sequenced by immunoSEQ multiplex PCR; TCRdb stores in-frame clones only, minus some. The sample carries tens of thousands of clones, around 30% recorded once. The sample was tumor tissue. These receptors all stem from a human donor with Burkitt lymphoma. The CDR3 runs from the conserved cysteine through the conserved F or W. A D gene is named only where the DNA matches it firmly. Part of the rows lack a size; the others show once, few, many or a class for expanded clones.

>-|TRBV18|15|TRBJ2-5|-
CASSPFSRVGGTQYF
TGTGCCAGCTCACCATTCTCCAGAGTCGGGGGGACCCAGTACTTC
>-|TRBV27|15|TRBJ2-3|TRBD1
CASSFETGMTDTQYF
TGTGCCAGCAGTTTTGAGACAGGGATGACAGATACGCAGTATTTT
>-|TRBV5-1|15|TRBJ1-5|TRBD1
CASSSGTAPYQPQHF
TGCGCCAGCAGCTCGGGGACAGCCCCGTATCAGCCCCAGCATTTT
>-|TRBV9|14|TRBJ2-3|TRBD2
CASTLAGGTDTQYF
TGTGCCAGCACCCTAGCGGGGGGCACAGATACGCAGTATTTT
>few|TRBV5-1|15|TRBJ1-1|TRBD1
CASSWDGQGNTEAFF
TGCGCCAGCAGCTGGGATGGACAGGGGAACACTGAAGCTTTCTTT
>-|TRBV4-3|15|TRBJ2-2|-
CASSQEDRNTGELFF
TGCGCCAGCAGCCAAGAGGACAGGAACACCGGGGAGCTGTTTTTT
>-|TRBV30|15|TRBJ1-6|TRBD1
CAWSVGGSGNSPLHF
TGTGCCTGGAGTGTAGGGGGCTCGGGTAATTCACCCCTCCACTTT
>-|TRBV7-9|15|TRBJ2-4|-
CASSPKGLAKNIQYF
TGTGCCAGCAGCCCTAAAGGCCTAGCCAAAAACATTCAGTACTTC
>-|TRBV2|14|TRBJ2-2|-
CARAEPENTGELFF
TGTGCCAGAGCAGAGCCCGAGAACACCGGGGAGCTGTTTTTT
>-|TRBV6-4|13|TRBJ1-6|-
CASSDRSSSPLHF
TGTGCCAGCAGTGACAGGAGTAGCTCACCCCTCCACTTT
>medium-sized|TRBV13|15|TRBJ2-7|TRBD1
CASSSRPGQGYEQYF
TGTGCCAGCAGCTCCAGACCGGGACAGGGATACGAGCAGTACTTC
>-|TRBV19|14|TRBJ2-7|TRBD1
CASSRGTVVYEQYF
TGTGCCAGTAGTAGGGGGACAGTAGTCTACGAGCAGTACTTC
>few|TRBV25-1|11|TRBJ2-3|-
CASKNADTQYF
TGTGCCAGCAAAAATGCAGATACGCAGTATTTT
>-|TRBV2|14|TRBJ1-5|-
CASSRQVSNQPQHF
TGTGCCAGCAGTAGACAGGTTAGCAATCAGCCCCAGCATTTT
>-|TRBV19|16|TRBJ1-3|-
CASSSSFVQTGNTIYF
TGTGCCAGTAGTTCTTCGTTCGTCCAGACTGGAAACACCATATATTTT
>-|TRBV7-2|14|TRBJ2-3|-
CASSSRGRSGTQYF
TGTGCCAGCAGCTCAAGGGGGAGAAGCGGTACGCAGTATTTT
>-|TRBV7-6|16|TRBJ1-4|-
CASSPSSTGPREKLFF
TGTGCCAGCAGCCCCAGCTCGACGGGTCCTAGGGAAAAACTGTTTTTT
>-|TRBV15|16|TRBJ2-3|-
CATSGYSSASTDTQYF
TGTGCCACCAGCGGATATTCTAGCGCGAGCACAGATACGCAGTATTTT
>-|TRBV20-1|11|TRBJ2-5|TRBD2
CSAEGLASQYF
TGCAGTGCCGAGGGACTAGCGAGCCAGTACTTC
>few|TRBV2|12|TRBJ2-2|-
CASNPLNGELFF
TGTGCCAGCAACCCGCTTAACGGGGAGCTGTTTTTT
>-|TRBV5-6|13|TRBJ2-2|-
CASSLGRWGELFF
TGTGCCAGCAGCTTGGGCCGGTGGGGGGAGCTGTTTTTT
>few|TRBV5-6|16|TRBJ2-5|TRBD2
CASSYRTSGAIETQYF
TGTGCCAGCAGCTACCGGACTAGCGGGGCGATAGAGACCCAGTACTTC
>few|TRBV5-1|18|TRBJ2-7|TRBD2
CASSTHGGSIAGAYEQYF
TGCGCCAGCAGCACCCACGGAGGCTCCATAGCGGGAGCCTACGAGCAGTACTTC
>few|TRBV18|14|TRBJ2-5|TRBD1
CASSRQGLQETQYF
TGTGCCAGCTCACGACAGGGGCTTCAGGAGACCCAGTACTTC
>many|TRBV19|14|TRBJ1-1|-
CASSRGDAVAEAFF
TGTGCCAGTAGCCGGGGGGATGCGGTCGCTGAAGCTTTCTTT
>-|TRBV19|16|TRBJ2-3|TRBD1
CASSPFRGISTDTQYF
TGTGCCAGTAGTCCCTTCAGGGGGATTAGCACAGATACGCAGTATTTT
>-|TRBV5-1|13|TRBJ1-4|-
CASNRGEGGKLFF
TGCGCCAGCAACCGGGGGGAGGGCGGAAAACTGTTTTTT
>-|TRBV6-5|13|TRBJ1-2|TRBD1
CASSPTGVDGYTF
TGTGCCAGCAGTCCCACAGGGGTAGATGGCTACACCTTC
>few|TRBV7-3|14|TRBJ2-2|TRBD1
CASSSTGVTGELFF
TGTGCCAGCAGCTCGACAGGGGTCACCGGGGAGCTGTTTTTT
>few|TRBV5-1|15|TRBJ1-6|TRBD1
CASSLAPTGNSPLHF
TGCGCCAGCAGCTTGGCCCCGACAGGGAATTCACCCCTCCACTTT
>few|TRBV7-9|12|TRBJ2-7|-
CASSSRTYEQYF
TGTGCCAGCAGCTCTAGAACCTACGAGCAGTACTTC
>-|TRBV4-3|16|TRBJ2-7|TRBD2
CASSQVASGGTYEQYF
TGCGCCAGCAGCCAAGTGGCGAGCGGGGGGACCTACGAGCAGTACTTC
>few|TRBV7-2|16|TRBJ2-2|-
CASSLVLLGGAGELFF
TGTGCCAGCAGCTTAGTGCTACTAGGAGGCGCCGGGGAGCTGTTTTTT
>few|TRBV6-5|12|TRBJ1-1|-
CASSPPTGEAFF
TGTGCCAGCAGTCCCCCCACCGGGGAAGCTTTCTTT
>few|TRBV5-6|13|TRBJ2-2|-
CASSFPGGGELFF
TGTGCCAGCAGCTTCCCTGGGGGCGGGGAGCTGTTTTTT
>-|TRBV5-5|15|TRBJ1-2|TRBD1
CASSLGGTDNYGYTF
TGTGCCAGCAGCTTGGGGGGGACAGATAACTATGGCTACACCTTC
>few|TRBV5-1|16|TRBJ2-5|TRBD1
CASSSGGVGQGETQYF
TGCGCCAGCAGCTCTGGTGGGGTCGGACAGGGGGAGACCCAGTACTTC
>once|TRBV4-3|16|TRBJ1-1|-
CASSQQLGGLNTEAFF
TGCGCCAGCAGCCAACAACTTGGGGGGCTGAACACTGAAGCTTTCTTT
>-|TRBV19|12|TRBJ2-7|-
CASSMPGNEQYF
TGTGCCAGTAGTATGCCCGGGAACGAGCAGTACTTC
>few|TRBV9|14|TRBJ2-7|-
CASSVGGGGYEQYF
TGTGCCAGCAGCGTAGGCGGAGGGGGCTACGAGCAGTACTTC
>few|TRBV18|14|TRBJ2-2|-
CASSPGGRTGELFF
TGTGCCAGCTCACCAGGTGGGCGAACCGGGGAGCTGTTTTTT
>few|TRBV28|17|TRBJ2-3|-
CASSQVLGGAITDTQYF
TGTGCCAGCAGCCAGGTTTTAGGGGGGGCGATCACAGATACGCAGTATTTT
>-|TRBV4-2|14|TRBJ1-2|-
CASSQHLDNYGYTF
TGTGCCAGCAGCCAACACTTAGACAACTATGGCTACACCTTC
>-|TRBV5-1|13|TRBJ2-7|-
CASSPRVSYEQYF
TGCGCCAGCAGCCCACGGGTAAGCTACGAGCAGTACTTC
>-|TRBV6-5|15|TRBJ2-7|TRBD1
CASSSPRTGTYEQYF
TGTGCCAGCAGTTCTCCGCGGACAGGGACCTACGAGCAGTACTTC
>-|TRBV18|15|TRBJ1-4|-
CASSLGSGTNEKLFF
TGTGCCAGCTCACTTGGTTCCGGCACTAATGAAAAACTGTTTTTT
>-|TRBV7-9|12|TRBJ2-7|TRBD1
CASGRSGGEQYF
TGTGCCAGCGGACGTTCAGGGGGCGAGCAGTACTTC
>-|TRBV27|13|TRBJ1-2|-
CASSWGPSYGYTF
TGTGCCAGCAGTTGGGGCCCTAGCTATGGCTACACCTTC
>-|TRBV7-9|17|TRBJ2-1|-
CASSLGGGRSSYNEQFF
TGTGCCAGCAGCTTAGGTGGGGGGCGGAGCTCCTACAATGAGCAGTTCTTC
>-|TRBV5-4|13|TRBJ1-2|-
CASSQQLTYGYTF
TGTGCCAGCAGCCAACAGCTTACCTATGGCTACACCTTC
>once|TRBV7-2|11|TRBJ2-1|-
CASSLMGEQFF
TGTGCCAGCAGCTTAATGGGTGAGCAGTTCTTC